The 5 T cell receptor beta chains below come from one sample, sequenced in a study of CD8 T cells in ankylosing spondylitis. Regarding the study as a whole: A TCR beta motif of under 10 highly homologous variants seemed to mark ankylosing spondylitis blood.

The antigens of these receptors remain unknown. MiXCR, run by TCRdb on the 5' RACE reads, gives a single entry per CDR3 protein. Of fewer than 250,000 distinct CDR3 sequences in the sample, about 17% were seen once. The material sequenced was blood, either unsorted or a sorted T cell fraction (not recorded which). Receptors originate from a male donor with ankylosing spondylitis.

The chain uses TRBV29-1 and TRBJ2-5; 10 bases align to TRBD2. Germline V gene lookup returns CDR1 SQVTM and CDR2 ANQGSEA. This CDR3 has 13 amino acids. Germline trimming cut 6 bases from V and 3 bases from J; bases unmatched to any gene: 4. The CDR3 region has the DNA TGCAGCGTAGATGGACTAGCGGAAGAGACCCAGTACTTC. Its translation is CSVDGLAEETQYF.

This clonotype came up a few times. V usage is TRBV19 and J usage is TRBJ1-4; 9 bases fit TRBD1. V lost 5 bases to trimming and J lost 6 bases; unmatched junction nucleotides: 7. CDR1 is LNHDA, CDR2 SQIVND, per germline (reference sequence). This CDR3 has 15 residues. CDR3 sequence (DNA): TGTGCCAGTAGTGTGGGGACAGGGCTCTATGAAAAACTGTTTTTT. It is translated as CASSVGTGLYEKLFF.

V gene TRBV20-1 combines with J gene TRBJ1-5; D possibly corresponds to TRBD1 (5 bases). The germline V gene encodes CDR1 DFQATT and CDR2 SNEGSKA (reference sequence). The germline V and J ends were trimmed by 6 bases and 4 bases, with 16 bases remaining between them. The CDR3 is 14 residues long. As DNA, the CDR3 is TGCAGTGCCATCGACAGACGGACAAATCAGCCCCAGCATTTT. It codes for CSAIDRRTNQPQHF.

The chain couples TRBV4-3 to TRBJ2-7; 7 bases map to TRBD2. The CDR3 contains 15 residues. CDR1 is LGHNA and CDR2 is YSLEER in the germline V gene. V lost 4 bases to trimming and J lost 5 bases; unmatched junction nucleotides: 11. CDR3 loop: CASSLASTSFHEQYF. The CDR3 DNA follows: TGCGCCAGCAGCCTAGCGTCGACTAGCTTCCACGAGCAGTACTTC.

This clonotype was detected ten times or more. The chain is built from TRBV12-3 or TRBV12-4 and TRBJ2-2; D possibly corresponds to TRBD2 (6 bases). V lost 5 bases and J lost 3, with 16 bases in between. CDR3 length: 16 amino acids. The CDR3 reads CASSPSGGADTGELFF. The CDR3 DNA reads TGTGCCAGCAGTCCGTCTGGCGGGGCAGACACCGGGGAGCTGTTTTTT.